This T cell receptor (beta chain) was profiled in a study of blood T cells in healthy people across ages. Overall study results and limits: What prevented conclusive comparison of naive and antigen-experienced cells was that PBMCs were unsorted.

This CDR3 comprises 13 residues. The trim removed 7 bases at V and 3 bases at J, leaving 6 bases unmatched. Germline loops: CDR1 SNHLY, CDR2 FYNNEI. Every sample had a minimum of 6.5 million PBMCs isolated. Regarding this clonotype: The antigen is undetermined.

A J-beta primer mix and a sample-barcoded 5' primer were used in a second PCR of roughly 6 to 11 cycles. A single record per CDR3 protein comes from TCRdb applying MiXCR to the 5' RACE reads. The sample records about 800,000 distinct CDR3 sequences, 25% being singletons. The sample was also reused in another study, on T cells of mothers and their children.

The TCR was taken from a boy between 5 and 17 years old in good health. The rearrangement joins TRBV2 to TRBJ2-7, with 7 bases aligning to TRBD1. Sequencing was done on a sample of blood. The CDR3 loop is CASTLTGYYEQYF. The DNA of the CDR3 is TGTGCCAGCACCCTGACAGGGTACTACGAGCAGTACTTC.